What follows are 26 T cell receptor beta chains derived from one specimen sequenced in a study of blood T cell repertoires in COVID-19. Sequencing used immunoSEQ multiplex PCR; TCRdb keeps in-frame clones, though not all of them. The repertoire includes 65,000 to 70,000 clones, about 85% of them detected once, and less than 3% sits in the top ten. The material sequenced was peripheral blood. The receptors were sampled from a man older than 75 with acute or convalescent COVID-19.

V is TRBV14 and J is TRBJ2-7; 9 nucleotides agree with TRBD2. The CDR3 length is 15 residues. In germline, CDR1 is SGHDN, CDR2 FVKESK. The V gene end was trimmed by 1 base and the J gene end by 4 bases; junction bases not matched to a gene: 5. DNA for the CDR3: TGTGCCAGCAGCCAAGTAACTAGCGGGTCATACGAGCAGTACTTC. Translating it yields CASSQVTSGSYEQYF. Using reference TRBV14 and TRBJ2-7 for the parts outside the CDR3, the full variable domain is EAGVTQFPSHSVIEKGQTVTLRCDPISGHDNLYWYRRVMGKEIKFLLHFVKESKQDESGMPNNRFLAERTGGTYSTLKVQPAELEDSGVYFCASSQVTSGSYEQYFGPGTRLTVT.

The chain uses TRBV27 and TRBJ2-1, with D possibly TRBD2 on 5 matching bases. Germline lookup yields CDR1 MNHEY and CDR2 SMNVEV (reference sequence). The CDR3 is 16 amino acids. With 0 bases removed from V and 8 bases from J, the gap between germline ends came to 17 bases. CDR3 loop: CASSLSGLAVNYEQFF. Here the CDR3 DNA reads TGTGCCAGCAGTTTATCGGGTCTAGCTGTGAACTATGAGCAGTTCTTC.

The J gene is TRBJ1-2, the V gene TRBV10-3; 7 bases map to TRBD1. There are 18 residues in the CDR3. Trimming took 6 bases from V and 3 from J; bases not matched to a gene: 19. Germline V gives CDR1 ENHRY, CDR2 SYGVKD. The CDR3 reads CAIRHRQGPDYEDYGYTF. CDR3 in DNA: TGTGCCATCAGGCATCGACAGGGACCCGACTATGAGGACTATGGCTACACCTTC.

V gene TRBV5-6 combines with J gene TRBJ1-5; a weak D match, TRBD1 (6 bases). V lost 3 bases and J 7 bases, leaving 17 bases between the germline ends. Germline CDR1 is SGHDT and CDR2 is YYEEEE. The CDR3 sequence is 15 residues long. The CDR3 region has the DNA TGTGCCAGCAGCTCTTACAGGGTGGGGGGGCAGCCCCAGCATTTT. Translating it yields CASSSYRVGGQPQHF.

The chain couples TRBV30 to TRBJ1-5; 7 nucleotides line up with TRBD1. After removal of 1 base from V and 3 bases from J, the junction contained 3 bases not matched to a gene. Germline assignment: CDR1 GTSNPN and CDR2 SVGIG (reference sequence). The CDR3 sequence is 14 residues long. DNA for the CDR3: TGTGCCTGGAGTGCCGGGACAGTCAATCAGCCCCAGCATTTT. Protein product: CAWSAGTVNQPQHF.

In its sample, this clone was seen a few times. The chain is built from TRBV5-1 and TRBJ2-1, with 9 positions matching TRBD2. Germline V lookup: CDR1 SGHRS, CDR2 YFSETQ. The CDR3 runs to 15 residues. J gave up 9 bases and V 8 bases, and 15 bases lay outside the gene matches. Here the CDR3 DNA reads TGCGCCAGTAGGGTTAGCGGGAGATGGGCCGGTGAGCAGTTCTTC. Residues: CASRVSGRWAGEQFF.

The CDR3: CASSERTGTRTEAFF. The CDR3 DNA sequence: TGCGCCAGCAGCGAGAGGACAGGGACGAGGACTGAAGCTTTCTTT. The gene calls are TRBV5-1 and TRBJ1-1; TRBD1 agrees at 8 bases. CDR1 and CDR2 (germline): SGHRS, YFSETQ. Trimming at V came to 4 bases and at J to 5 bases, leaving 10 bases not matched to a gene. The CDR3 runs to 15 residues.

The CDR3 here is CATSQSSGRGQPQHF. CDR3 DNA sequence: TGTGCCACCAGTCAATCCTCAGGGCGGGGTCAGCCCCAGCATTTT. The chain carries TRBV24-1 and TRBJ1-5, with D maybe TRBD1 (5 bases). Germline CDR1 KGHDR, CDR2 SFDVKD. This CDR3 spans 15 amino acids. The V end lost 6 bases, the J end lost 6 bases, and 17 bases lay between the germline ends.

The CDR3 DNA reads TGTGCCAGCAGCAAAGAAGGACTAGGGACGCCGAACGGGGAGCTGTTTTTT. Translating gives CASSKEGLGTPNGELFF. The chain joins TRBV21-1 to TRBJ2-2; the D call of TRBD2 is as the table states it, not checked on the DNA. TRBV21-1 is described as a pseudogene. This CDR3 has 17 amino acids.

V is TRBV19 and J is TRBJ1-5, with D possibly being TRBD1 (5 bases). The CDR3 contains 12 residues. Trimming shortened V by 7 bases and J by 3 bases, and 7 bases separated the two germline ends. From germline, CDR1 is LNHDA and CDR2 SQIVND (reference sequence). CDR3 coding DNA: TGTGCCAGTAAAGGGGACAATCAGCCCCAGCATTTT. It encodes CASKGDNQPQHF.

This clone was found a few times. The CDR3 spells CASSYTQGRLYGYTF. In DNA form, the CDR3 reads TGTGCCAGCAGTTACACCCAGGGCCGGCTCTATGGCTACACCTTC. This chain connects TRBV6-5 to TRBJ1-2; D possibly corresponds to TRBD1 (5 bases). The germline gives CDR1 MNHEY, CDR2 SVGAGI. Trimming took off 2 bases at V and 4 bases at J, with 14 bases between the two ends. The CDR3 is made up of 15 amino acids.

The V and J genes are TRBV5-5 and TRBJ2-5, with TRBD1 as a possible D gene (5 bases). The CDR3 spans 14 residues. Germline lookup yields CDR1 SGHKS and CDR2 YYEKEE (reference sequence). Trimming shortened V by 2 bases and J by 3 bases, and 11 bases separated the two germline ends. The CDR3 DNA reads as TGTGCCAGCAGCTTAGGGGTAGGAGAAGAGACCCAGTACTTC. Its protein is CASSLGVGEETQYF.

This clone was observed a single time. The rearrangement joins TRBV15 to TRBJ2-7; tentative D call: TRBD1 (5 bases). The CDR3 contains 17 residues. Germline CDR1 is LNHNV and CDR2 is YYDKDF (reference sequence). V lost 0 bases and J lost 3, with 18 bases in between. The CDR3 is CATSRDRWNTGFYEQYF. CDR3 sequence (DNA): TGTGCCACCAGCAGAGATCGTTGGAATACAGGATTCTACGAGCAGTACTTC. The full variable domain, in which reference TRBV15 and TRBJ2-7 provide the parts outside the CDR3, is DAMVIQNPRYQVTQFGKPVTLSCSQTLNHNVMYWYQQKSSQAPKLLFHYYDKDFNNEADTPDNFQSRRPNTSFCFLDIRSPGLGDTAMYLCATSRDRWNTGFYEQYFGPGTRLTVT.

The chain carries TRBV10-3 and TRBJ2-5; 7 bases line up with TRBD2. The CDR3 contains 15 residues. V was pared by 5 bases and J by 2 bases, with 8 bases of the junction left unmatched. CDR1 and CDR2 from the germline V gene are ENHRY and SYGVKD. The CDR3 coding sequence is TGTGCCATCAGTCCCGAAGGACTAGTTCAAGAGACCCAGTACTTC. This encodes CAISPEGLVQETQYF.

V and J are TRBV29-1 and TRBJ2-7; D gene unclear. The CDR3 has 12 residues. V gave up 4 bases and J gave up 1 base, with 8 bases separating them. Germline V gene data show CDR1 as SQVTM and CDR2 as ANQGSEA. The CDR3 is CSVAVLSYEQYF. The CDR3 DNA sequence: TGCAGCGTTGCCGTCTTGTCCTACGAGCAGTACTTC.

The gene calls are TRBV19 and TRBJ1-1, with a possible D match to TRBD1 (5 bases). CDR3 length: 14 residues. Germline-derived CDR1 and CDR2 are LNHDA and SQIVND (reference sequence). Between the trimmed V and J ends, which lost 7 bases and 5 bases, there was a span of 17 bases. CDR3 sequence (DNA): TGTGCCAGTACGGGTTCGGGGGAGTGGACTGAAGCTTTCTTT. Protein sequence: CASTGSGEWTEAFF.

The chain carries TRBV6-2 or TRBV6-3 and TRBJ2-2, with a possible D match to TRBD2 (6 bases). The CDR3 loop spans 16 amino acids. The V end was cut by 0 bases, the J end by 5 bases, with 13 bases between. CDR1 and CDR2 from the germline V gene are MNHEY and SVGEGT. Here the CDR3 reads CASSYSPGEGTGELFF. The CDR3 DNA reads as TGTGCCAGCAGTTACTCGCCGGGAGAGGGTACCGGGGAGCTGTTTTTT.

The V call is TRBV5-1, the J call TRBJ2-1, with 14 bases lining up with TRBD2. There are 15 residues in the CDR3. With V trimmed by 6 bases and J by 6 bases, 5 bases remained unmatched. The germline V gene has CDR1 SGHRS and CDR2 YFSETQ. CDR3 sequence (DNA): TGCGCCAGCATCGTCGGGACTAGCGGGAGCAATGAGCAGTTCTTC. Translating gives CASIVGTSGSNEQFF.

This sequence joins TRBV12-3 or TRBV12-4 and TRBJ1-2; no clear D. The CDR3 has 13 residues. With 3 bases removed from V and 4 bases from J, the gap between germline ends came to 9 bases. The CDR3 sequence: CASSLSRGYGYTF. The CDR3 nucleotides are TGTGCCAGCAGTTTGAGCAGAGGCTATGGCTACACCTTC.

As DNA, the CDR3 is TGTGCCAGCAGCTTACGGGGGGTAGAGACCCAGTACTTC. Protein sequence: CASSLRGVETQYF. The V gene is TRBV13, the J gene TRBJ2-5; 7 bases agree with TRBD2. This CDR3 comprises 13 residues. CDR1 and CDR2 (germline): PRHDT, FYEKMQ (reference sequence). V shed 2 bases and J 4 bases; nucleotides not matched to a gene: 1.

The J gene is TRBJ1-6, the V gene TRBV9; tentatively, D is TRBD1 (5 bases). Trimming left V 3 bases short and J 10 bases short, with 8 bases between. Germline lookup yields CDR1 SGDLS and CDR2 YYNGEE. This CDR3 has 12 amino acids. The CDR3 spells CASSAGFSPLHF. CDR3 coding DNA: TGTGCCAGCAGCGCAGGGTTCTCACCCCTCCACTTT.

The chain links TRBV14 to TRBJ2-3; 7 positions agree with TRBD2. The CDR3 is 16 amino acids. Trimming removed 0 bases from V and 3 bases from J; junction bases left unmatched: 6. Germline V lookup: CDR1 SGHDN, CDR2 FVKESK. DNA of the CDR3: TGTGCCAGCAGCCAAGACGCGGGAGCGGGGACAGATACGCAGTATTTT. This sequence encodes CASSQDAGAGTDTQYF.

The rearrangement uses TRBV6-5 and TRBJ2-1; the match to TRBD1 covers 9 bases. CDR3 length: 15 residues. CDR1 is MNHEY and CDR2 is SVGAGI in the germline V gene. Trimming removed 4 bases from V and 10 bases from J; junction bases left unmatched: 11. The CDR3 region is CASSSSRQGGWEQFF. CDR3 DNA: TGTGCCAGCAGTTCCAGCCGACAGGGGGGTTGGGAGCAGTTCTTC.

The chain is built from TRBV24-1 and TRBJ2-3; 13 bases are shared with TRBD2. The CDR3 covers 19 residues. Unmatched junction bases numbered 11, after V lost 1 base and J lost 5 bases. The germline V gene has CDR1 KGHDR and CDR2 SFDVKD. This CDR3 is CATSDFPAGTSGMGDTQYF. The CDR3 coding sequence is TGTGCCACCAGTGATTTCCCGGCCGGGACTAGCGGGATGGGAGATACGCAGTATTTT.

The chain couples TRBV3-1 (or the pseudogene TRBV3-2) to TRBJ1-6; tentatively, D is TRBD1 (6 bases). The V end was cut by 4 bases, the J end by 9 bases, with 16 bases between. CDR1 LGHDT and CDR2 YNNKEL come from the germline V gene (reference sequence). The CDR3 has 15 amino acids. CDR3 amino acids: CASSRQGIRSSPLHF. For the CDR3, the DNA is TGTGCCAGCAGCCGTCAGGGGATCCGTAGTTCACCCCTCCACTTT.

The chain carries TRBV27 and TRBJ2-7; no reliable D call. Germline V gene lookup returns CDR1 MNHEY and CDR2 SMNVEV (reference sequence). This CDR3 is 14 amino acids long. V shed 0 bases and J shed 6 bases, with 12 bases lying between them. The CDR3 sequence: CASSLSYLYGEQYF. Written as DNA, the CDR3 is TGTGCCAGCAGTTTATCGTACTTGTACGGCGAGCAGTACTTC.